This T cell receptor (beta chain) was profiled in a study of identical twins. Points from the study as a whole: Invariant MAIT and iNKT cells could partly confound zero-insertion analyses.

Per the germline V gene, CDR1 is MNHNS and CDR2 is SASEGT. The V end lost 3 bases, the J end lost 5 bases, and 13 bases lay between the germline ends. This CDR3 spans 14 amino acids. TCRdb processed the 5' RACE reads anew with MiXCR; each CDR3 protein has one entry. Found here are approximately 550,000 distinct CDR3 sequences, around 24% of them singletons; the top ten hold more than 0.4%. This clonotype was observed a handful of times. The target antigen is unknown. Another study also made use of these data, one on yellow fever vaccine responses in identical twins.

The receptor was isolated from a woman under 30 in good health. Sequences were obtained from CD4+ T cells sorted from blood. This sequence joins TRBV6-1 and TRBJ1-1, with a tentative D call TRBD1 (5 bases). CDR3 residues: CASSDGRVETEAFF. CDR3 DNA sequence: TGTGCCAGCAGTGACGGCAGGGTAGAGACTGAAGCTTTCTTT.